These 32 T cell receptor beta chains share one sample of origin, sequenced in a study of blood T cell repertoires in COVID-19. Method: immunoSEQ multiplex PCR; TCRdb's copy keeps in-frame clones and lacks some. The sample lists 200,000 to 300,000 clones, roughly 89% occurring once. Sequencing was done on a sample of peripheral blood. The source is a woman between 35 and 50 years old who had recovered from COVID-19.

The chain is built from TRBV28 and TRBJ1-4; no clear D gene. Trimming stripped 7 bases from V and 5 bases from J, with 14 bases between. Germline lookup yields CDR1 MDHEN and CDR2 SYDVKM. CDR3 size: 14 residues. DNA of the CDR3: TGTGCCAGCACCCCCGGGAGCAGAAATGAAAAACTGTTTTTT. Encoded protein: CASTPGSRNEKLFF.

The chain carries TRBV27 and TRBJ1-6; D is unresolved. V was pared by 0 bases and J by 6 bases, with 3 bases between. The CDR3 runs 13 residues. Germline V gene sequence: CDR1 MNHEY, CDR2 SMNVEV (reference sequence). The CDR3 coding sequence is TGTGCCAGCAGTTTATCCCTTAATTCACCCCTCCACTTT. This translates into CASSLSLNSPLHF.

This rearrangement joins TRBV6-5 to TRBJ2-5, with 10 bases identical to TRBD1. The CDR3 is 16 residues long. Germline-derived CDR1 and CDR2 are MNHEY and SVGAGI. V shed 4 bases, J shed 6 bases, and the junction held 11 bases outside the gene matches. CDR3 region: CASSSSGQGRRKTQYF. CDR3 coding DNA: TGTGCCAGCAGTTCCTCGGGACAGGGGCGACGAAAGACCCAGTACTTC.

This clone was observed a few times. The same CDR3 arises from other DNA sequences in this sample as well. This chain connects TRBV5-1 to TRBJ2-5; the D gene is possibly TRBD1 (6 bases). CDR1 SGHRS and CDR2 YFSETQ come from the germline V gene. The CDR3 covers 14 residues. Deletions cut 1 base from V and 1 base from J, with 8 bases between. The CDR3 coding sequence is TGCGCCAGCAGCTTGTTAGGGGGCCAAGAGACCCAGTACTTC. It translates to CASSLLGGQETQYF.

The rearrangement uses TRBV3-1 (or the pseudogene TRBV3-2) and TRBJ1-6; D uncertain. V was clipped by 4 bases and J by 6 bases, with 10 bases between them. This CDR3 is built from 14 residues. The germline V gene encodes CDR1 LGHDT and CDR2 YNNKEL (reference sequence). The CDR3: CASSREARNSPLHF. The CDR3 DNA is TGTGCCAGCAGCCGTGAGGCCCGTAATTCACCCCTCCACTTT.

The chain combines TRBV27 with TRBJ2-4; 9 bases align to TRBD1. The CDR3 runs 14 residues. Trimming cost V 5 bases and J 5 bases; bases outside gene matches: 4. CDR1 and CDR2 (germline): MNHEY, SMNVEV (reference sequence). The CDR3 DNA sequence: TGTGCCAGCAGTCCGCGGACAGGGGAAAACATTCAGTACTTC. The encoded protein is CASSPRTGENIQYF.

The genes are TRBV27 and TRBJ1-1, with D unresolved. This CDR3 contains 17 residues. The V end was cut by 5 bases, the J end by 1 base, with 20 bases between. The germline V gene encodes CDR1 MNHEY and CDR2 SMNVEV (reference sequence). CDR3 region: CASSNRGGRYSNTEAFF. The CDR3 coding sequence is TGTGCCAGCAGTAACCGAGGAGGACGGTATTCGAACACTGAAGCTTTCTTT.

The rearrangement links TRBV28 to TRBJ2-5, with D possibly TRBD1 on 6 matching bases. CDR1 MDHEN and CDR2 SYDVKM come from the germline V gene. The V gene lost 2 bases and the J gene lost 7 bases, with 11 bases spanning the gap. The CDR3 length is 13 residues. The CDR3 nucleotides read TGTGCCAGCAGTTTAGTGAGAGGGGGGACCCAGTACTTC. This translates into CASSLVRGGTQYF.

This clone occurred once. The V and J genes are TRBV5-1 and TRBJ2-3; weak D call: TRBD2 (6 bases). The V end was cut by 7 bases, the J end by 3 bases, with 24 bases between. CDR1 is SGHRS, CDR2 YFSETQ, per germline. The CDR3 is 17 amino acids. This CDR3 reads CASRLRPGTLTTDTQYF. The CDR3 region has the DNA TGCGCCAGCCGCCTTCGTCCCGGGACTCTTACTACAGATACGCAGTATTTT.

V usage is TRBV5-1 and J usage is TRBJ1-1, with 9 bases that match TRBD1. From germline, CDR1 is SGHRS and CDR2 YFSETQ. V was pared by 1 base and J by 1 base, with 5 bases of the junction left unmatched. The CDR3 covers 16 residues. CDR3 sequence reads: CASSLRTGAGNTEAFF. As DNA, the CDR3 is TGCGCCAGCAGCTTGAGGACAGGGGCCGGGAACACTGAAGCTTTCTTT.

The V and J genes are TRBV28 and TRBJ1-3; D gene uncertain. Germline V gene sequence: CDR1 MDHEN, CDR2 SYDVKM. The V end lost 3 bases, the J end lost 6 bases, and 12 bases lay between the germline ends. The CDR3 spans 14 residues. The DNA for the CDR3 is TGTGCCAGCAGTTTCCGCCGAGGCGAAAACACCATATATTTT. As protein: CASSFRRGENTIYF.

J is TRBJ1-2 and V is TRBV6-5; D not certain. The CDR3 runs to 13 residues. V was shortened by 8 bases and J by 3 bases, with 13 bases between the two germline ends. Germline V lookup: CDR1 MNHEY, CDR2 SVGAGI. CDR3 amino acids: CASLGGLDYGYTF. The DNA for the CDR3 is TGTGCCAGCTTAGGTGGGCTTGACTATGGCTACACCTTC.

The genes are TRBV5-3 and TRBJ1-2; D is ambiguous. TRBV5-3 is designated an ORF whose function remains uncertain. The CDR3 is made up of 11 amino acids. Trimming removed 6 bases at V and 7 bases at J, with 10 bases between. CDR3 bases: TGTGCCAGAACCACTCGTTGTGGCTACACCTTC. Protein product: CARTTRCGYTF.

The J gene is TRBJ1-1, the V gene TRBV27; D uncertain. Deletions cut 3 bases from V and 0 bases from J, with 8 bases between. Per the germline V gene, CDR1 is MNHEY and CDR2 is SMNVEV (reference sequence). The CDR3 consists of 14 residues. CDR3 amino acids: CASSLGDVNTEAFF. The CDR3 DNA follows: TGTGCCAGCAGTTTGGGCGACGTGAACACTGAAGCTTTCTTT.

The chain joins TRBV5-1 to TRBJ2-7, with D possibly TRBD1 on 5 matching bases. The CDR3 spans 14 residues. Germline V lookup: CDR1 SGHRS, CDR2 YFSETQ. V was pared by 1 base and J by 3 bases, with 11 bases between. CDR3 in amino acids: CASSLTGGGYEQYF. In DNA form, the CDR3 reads TGCGCCAGCAGCTTGACAGGTGGTGGCTACGAGCAGTACTTC.

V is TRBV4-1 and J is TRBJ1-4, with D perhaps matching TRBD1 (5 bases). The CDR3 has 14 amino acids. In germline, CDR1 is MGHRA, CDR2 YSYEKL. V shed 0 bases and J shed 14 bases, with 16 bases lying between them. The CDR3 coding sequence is TGCGCCAGCAGCCAAGACCAGGGAGGGGTCTGGCTGTTTTTT. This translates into CASSQDQGGVWLFF.

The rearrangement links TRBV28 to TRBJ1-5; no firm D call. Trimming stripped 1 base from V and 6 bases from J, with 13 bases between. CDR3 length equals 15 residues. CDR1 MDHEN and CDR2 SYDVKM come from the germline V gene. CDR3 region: CASSLFRRLGQPQHF. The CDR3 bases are TGTGCCAGCAGTTTATTTAGGCGGTTGGGTCAGCCCCAGCATTTT. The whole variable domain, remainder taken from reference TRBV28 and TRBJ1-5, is DVKVTQSSRYLVKRTGEKVFLECVQDMDHENMFWYRQDPGLGLRLIYFSYDVKMKEKGDIPEGYSVSREKKERFSLILESASTNQTSMYLCASSLFRRLGQPQHFGDGTRLSIL.

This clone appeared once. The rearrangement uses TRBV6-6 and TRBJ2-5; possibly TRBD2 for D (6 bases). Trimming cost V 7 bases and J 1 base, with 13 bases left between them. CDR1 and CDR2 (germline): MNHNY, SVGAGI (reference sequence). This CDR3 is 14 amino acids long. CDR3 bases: TGTGCCAGCATTCAAAGCGGGTCCCAAGAGACCCAGTACTTC. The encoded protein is CASIQSGSQETQYF.

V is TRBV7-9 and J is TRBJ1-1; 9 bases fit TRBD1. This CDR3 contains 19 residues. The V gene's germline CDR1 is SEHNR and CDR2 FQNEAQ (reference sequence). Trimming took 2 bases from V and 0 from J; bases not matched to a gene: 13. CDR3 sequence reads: CASSLYKRQRTGVNTEAFF. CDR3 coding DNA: TGTGCCAGCAGCTTATACAAGCGCCAGAGGACAGGGGTGAACACTGAAGCTTTCTTT.

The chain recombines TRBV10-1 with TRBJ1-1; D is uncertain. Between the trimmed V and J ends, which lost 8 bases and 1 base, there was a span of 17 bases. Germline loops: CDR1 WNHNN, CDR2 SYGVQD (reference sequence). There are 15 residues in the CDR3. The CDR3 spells CASRLEPRGNTEAFF. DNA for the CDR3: TGCGCCAGCCGACTTGAACCGCGGGGGAACACTGAAGCTTTCTTT.

The CDR3 DNA follows: TGCGCCAGCAGCTTTACAGGGTTCAGCTCTGGAAACACCATATATTTT. Protein sequence: CASSFTGFSSGNTIYF. The J gene is TRBJ1-3, the V gene TRBV5-1; D perhaps matches TRBD1 (6 bases). The CDR3 loop spans 16 amino acids. The V gene's germline CDR1 is SGHRS and CDR2 YFSETQ. V shed 2 bases and J shed 0 bases, with 12 bases lying between them.

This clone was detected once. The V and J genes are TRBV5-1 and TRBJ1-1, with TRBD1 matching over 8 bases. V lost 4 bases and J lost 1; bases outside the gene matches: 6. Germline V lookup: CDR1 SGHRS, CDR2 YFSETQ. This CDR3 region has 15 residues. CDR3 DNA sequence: TGCGCCAGCAGCCTAATGACAGGGGAGAACACTGAAGCTTTCTTT. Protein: CASSLMTGENTEAFF.

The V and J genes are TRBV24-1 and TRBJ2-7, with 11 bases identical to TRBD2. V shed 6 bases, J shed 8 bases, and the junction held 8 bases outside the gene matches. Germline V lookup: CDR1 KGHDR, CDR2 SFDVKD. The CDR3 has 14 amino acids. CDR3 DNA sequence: TGTGCCACCAGTAGACTAGCGGGGAAGTGTAAGCAGTACTTC. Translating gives CATSRLAGKCKQYF.

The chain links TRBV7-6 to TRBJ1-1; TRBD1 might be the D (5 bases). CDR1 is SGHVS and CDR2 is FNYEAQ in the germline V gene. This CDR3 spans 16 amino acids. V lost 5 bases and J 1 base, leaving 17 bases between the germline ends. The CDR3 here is CASSKRGSGRNTEAFF. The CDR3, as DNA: TGTGCCAGCAGCAAAAGGGGTAGCGGAAGGAACACTGAAGCTTTCTTT. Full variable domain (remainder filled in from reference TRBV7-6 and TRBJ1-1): GAGVSQSPRYKVTKRGQDVALRCDPISGHVSLYWYRQALGQGPEFLTYFNYEAQQDKSGLPNDRFSAERPEGSISTLTIQRTEQRDSAMYRCASSKRGSGRNTEAFFGQGTRLTVV.

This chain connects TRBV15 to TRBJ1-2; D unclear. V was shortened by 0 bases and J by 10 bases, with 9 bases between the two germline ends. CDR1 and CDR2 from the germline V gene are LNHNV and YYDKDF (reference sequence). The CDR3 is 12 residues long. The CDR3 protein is CATSRDRRDYTF. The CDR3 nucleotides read TGTGCCACCAGCAGAGATCGGCGGGACTACACCTTC.

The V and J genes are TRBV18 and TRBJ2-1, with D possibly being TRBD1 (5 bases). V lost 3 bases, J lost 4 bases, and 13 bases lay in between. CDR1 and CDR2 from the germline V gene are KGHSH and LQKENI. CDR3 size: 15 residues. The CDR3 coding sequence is TGTGCCAGCTCACCGTCATCGGACACTTACAATGAGCAGTTCTTC. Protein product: CASSPSSDTYNEQFF.

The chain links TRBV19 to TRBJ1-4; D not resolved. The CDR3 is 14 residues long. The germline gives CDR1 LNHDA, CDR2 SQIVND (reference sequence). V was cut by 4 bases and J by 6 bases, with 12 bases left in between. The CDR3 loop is CASSRGPGDEKLFF. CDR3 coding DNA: TGTGCCAGTAGTAGAGGGCCCGGGGATGAAAAACTGTTTTTT.

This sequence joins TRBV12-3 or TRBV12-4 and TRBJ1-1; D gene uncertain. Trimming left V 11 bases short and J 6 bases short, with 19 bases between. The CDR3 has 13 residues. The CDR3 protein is CACTSEIVPEAFF. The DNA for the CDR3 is TGTGCCTGTACGTCCGAGATCGTTCCTGAAGCTTTCTTT.

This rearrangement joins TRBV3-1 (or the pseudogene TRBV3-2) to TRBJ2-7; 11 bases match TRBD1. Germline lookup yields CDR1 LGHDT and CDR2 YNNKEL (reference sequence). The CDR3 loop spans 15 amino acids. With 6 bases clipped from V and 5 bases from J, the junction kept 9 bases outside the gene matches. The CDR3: CASRIVGQGAHEQYF. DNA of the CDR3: TGTGCCAGCAGAATCGTCGGACAGGGGGCCCACGAGCAGTACTTC.

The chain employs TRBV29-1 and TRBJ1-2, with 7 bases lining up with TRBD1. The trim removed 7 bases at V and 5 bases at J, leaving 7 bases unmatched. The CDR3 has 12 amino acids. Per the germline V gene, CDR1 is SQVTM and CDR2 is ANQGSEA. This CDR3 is CSAGGQPYGYTF. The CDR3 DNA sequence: TGCAGCGCAGGGGGACAGCCGTATGGCTACACCTTC.

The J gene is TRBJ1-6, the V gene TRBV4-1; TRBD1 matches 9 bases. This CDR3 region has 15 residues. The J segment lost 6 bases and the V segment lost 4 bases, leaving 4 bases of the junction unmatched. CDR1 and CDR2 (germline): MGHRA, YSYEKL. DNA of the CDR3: TGCGCCAGCAGCCGCACAGGGGGCTTTAATTCACCCCTCCACTTT. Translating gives CASSRTGGFNSPLHF.

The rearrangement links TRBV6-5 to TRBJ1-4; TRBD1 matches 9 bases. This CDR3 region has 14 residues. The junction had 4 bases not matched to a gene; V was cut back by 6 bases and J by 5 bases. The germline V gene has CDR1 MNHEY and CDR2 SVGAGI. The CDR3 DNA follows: TGTGCCAGCAGGAGGGACAGGGTGAATGAAAAACTGTTTTTT. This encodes CASRRDRVNEKLFF.